The 3 T cell receptor beta chains presented below share a single source sample, sequenced in a study of cytomegalovirus exposure and HLA in healthy donors. Produced via immunoSEQ multiplex PCR; TCRdb's table is partial and in-frame only. The sample carries roughly 120,000 clones, around 85% recorded once. The specimen was PBMCs. Receptors originate from a man younger than 35 in good health and CMV-seropositive.

The chain recombines TRBV4-1 with TRBJ1-6; perhaps TRBD1 as D (5 bases). V lost 2 bases, J lost 6 bases, and 14 bases lay in between. Germline assignment: CDR1 MGHRA and CDR2 YSYEKL. The length of the CDR3 is 16 residues. DNA for the CDR3: TGCGCCAGCAGCCAATTACCGGGGGACGGTAATTCACCCCTCCACTTT. Encoded protein: CASSQLPGDGNSPLHF.

This chain connects TRBV7-9 to TRBJ2-3; 7 nucleotides line up with TRBD1. V shed 5 bases and J 5 bases; nucleotides not matched to a gene: 7. This CDR3 region has 14 residues. Per germline, CDR1 SEHNR and CDR2 FQNEAQ (reference sequence). As DNA, the CDR3 is TGTGCCAGCAGCGTCCGGGACAGCCTAGATACGCAGTATTTT. Its translation is CASSVRDSLDTQYF.

The J gene is TRBJ1-2, the V gene TRBV4-2; no reliable D call. The V end lost 0 bases, the J end lost 9 bases, and 17 bases lay between the germline ends. Per germline, CDR1 LGHNA and CDR2 YNFKEQ. This CDR3 is 15 amino acids long. The CDR3 DNA is TGTGCCAGCAGCCAAGATTTACGGGAAGGTATGAGCTACACCTTC. This codes for CASSQDLREGMSYTF.